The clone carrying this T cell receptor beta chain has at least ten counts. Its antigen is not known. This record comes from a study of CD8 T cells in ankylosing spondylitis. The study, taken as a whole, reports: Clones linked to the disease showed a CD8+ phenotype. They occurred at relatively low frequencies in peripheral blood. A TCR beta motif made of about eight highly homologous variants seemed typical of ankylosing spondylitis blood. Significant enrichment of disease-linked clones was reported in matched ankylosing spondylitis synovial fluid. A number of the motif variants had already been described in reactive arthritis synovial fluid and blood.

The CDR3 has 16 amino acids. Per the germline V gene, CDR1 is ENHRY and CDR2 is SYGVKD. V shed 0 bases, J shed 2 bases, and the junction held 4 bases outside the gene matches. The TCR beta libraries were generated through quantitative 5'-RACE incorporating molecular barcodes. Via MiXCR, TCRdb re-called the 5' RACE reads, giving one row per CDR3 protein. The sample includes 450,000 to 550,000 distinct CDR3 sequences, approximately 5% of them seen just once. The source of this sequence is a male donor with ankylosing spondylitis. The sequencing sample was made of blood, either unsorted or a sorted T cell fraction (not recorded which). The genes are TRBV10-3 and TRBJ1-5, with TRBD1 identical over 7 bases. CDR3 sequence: CAISESRTGGNQPQHF. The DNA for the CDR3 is TGTGCCATCAGTGAGTCTCGCACAGGGGGCAATCAGCCCCAGCATTTT.